The rows below give T cell receptor beta chains drawn from one sample of a study of blood T cell repertoires in COVID-19. Produced via immunoSEQ multiplex PCR; TCRdb's table is partial and in-frame only. Among over 200,000 clones listed, roughly 90% were seen once. Sequenced material: peripheral blood. Every receptor here comes from a man aged 25 to 40 who had recovered from COVID-19. The conserved cysteine and the conserved F or W are not part of the CDR3 here.

v_call,j_call,cdr3_aa
TRBV29-1,TRBJ2-7,SVTTGAIDEQY
TRBV29-1,TRBJ2-5,SVGQETQY
TRBV7-9,TRBJ2-7,ASSSWMMGALYEQY
TRBV6-1,TRBJ1-6,ASSDSFDSPLH
TRBV6-5,TRBJ2-1,ASSSYRISSYNEQF
TRBV4-3,TRBJ1-6,ASSQDSGSPLH
TRBV7-2,TRBJ1-5,ASSPGTGDQPQH
TRBV19,TRBJ1-2,ASSIAVGEQGLSGYT
TRBV2,TRBJ2-1,ASRRDSNEQF
TRBV6-5,TRBJ2-1,ASSYIGQGTYNEQF
TRBV5-5,TRBJ2-3,ASSRGGGEDTQY
TRBV27,TRBJ1-5,ASSLFYPREGNQPQH
TRBV2,TRBJ1-5,ASETGAPIGNQPQH
TRBV5-5,TRBJ2-4,ASSLVVGTGYNIQY
TRBV27,TRBJ1-1,ASSLRDTEAF
TRBV4-2,TRBJ1-1,ASSQPDKNTEAF
TRBV6-5,TRBJ2-3,ASSYSRTINSDTQY
TRBV18,TRBJ2-1,ASSPPSQNEQF
TRBV18,TRBJ1-5,ASSPVRQGKGSNQPQH
TRBV27,TRBJ1-1,ASSQTGNTEAF
TRBV6-5,TRBJ2-7,ASLWGVEQY
TRBV4-3,TRBJ2-2,ASSPGGRGRSTGELF
TRBV7-2,TRBJ1-2,ASSLAVEGYT
TRBV18,TRBJ1-6,ASSQPLTRDRDSPLH
TRBV11-2,TRBJ2-3,ASSLGLAGGPTDTQY